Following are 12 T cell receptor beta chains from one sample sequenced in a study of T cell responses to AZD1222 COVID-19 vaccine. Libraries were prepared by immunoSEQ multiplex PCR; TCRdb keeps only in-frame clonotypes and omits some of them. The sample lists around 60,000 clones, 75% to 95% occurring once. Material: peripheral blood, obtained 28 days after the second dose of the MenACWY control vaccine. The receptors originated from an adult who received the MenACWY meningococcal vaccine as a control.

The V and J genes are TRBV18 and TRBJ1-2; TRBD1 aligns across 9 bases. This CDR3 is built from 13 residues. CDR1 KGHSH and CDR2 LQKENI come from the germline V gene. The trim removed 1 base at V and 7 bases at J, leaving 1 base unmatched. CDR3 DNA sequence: TGTGCCAGCTCACCACGGGACAGGGTTGGCTACACCTTC. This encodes CASSPRDRVGYTF.

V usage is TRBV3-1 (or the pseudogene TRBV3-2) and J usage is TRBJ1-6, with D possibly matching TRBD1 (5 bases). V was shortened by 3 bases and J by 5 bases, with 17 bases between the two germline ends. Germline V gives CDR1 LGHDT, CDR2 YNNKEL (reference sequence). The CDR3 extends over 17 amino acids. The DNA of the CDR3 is TGTGCCAGCAGCCAGGCAGGCGGGGGTATAGATAATTCACCCCTCCACTTT. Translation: CASSQAGGGIDNSPLHF.

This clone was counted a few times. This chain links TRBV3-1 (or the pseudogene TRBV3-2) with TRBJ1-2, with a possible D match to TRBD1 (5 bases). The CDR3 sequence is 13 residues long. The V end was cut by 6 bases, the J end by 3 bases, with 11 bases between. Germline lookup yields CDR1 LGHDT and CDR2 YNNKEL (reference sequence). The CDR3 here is CASRQRGDYGYTF. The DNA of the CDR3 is TGTGCCAGCAGGCAACGAGGGGACTATGGCTACACCTTC.

CDR3 sequence reads: CASSFSRDSNQPQHF. The CDR3, as DNA: TGTGCCAGCAGCTTTTCCAGGGATAGCAATCAGCCCCAGCATTTT. The V and J genes are TRBV11-2 and TRBJ1-5, with D possibly being TRBD1 (5 bases). Germline CDR1 and CDR2: SGHAT and FQNNGV. Trimming removed 3 bases from V and 0 bases from J, with 9 bases in between. The CDR3 has 15 amino acids.

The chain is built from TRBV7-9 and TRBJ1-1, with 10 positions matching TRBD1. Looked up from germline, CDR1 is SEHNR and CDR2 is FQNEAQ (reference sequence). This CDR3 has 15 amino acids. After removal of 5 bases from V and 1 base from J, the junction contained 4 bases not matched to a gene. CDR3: CASSPTGGGNTEAFF. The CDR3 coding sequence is TGTGCCAGCAGCCCGACAGGGGGCGGGAACACTGAAGCTTTCTTT. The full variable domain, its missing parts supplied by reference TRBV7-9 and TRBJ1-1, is DTGVSQNPRHKITKRGQNVTFRCDPISEHNRLYWYRQTLGQGPEFLTYFQNEAQLEKSRLLSDRFSAERPKGSFSTLEIQRTEQGDSAMYLCASSPTGGGNTEAFFGQGTRLTVV.

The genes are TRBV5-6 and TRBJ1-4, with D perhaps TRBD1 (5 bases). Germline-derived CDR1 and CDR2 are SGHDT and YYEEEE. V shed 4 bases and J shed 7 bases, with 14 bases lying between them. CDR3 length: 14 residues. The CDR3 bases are TGTGCCAGCAGCCTGACAGTTGGGAGTGAAAAACTGTTTTTT. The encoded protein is CASSLTVGSEKLFF.

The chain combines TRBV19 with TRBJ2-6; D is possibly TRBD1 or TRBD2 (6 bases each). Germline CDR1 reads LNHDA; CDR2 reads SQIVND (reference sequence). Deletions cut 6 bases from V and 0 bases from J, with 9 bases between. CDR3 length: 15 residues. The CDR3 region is CASRKGGSGANVLTF. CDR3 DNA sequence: TGTGCCAGTAGAAAGGGGGGCTCTGGGGCCAACGTCCTGACTTTC.

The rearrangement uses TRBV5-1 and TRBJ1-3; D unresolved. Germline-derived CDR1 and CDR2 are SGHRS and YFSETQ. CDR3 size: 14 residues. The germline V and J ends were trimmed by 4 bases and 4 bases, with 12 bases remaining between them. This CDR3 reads CASSASSGGNTIYF. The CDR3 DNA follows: TGCGCCAGCAGCGCTTCATCGGGAGGAAACACCATATATTTT.

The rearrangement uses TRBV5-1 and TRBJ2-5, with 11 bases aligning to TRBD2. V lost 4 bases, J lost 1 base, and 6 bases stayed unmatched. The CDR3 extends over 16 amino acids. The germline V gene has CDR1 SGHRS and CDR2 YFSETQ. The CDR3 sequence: CASSRLAGLIQETQYF. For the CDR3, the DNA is TGCGCCAGCAGCCGACTAGCGGGGCTTATCCAAGAGACCCAGTACTTC.

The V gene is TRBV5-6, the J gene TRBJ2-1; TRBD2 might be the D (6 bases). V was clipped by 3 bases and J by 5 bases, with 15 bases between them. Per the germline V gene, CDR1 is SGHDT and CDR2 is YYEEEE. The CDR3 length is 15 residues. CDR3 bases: TGTGCCAGCAGCTCACTGCTGGGAGGAGACAATGAGCAGTTCTTC. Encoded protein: CASSSLLGGDNEQFF.

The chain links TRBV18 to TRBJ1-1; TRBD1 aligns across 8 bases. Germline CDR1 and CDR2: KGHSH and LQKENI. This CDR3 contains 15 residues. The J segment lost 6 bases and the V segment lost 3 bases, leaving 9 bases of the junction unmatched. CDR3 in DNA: TGTGCCAGCTCACCCCCCCAGGGGGCGATGTCTGAAGCTTTCTTT. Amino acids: CASSPPQGAMSEAFF. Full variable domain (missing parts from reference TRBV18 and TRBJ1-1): NAGVMQNPRHLVRRRGQEARLRCSPMKGHSHVYWYRQLPEEGLKFMVYLQKENIIDESGMPKERFSAEFPKEGPSILRIQQVVRGDSAAYFCASSPPQGAMSEAFFGQGTRLTVV.

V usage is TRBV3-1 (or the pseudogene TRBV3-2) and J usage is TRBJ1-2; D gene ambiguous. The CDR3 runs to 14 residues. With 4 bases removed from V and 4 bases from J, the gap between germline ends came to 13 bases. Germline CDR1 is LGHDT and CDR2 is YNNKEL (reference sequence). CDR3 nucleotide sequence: TGTGCCAGCAGCCCTTTTGGCCCTCTCTATGGCTACACCTTC. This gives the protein CASSPFGPLYGYTF.